A selection of T cell receptor beta chains follows, all from one sample in a study of CD8 T cells in ankylosing spondylitis. TCRdb fed the 5' RACE reads into MiXCR, producing one record per CDR3 protein. Counted here are approximately 540,000 distinct CDR3 sequences, about 12% occurring once; the ten biggest clones make up approximately 6.2%. The specimen was blood, either unsorted or a sorted T cell fraction (not recorded which). The receptors were gathered from a male donor with ankylosing spondylitis. Both conserved end residues are part of each CDR3. The D gene is left open where the match is weak. Clone sizes are given selectively: once, few, many, or a class where the clone is expanded.

j_gene: TRBJ2-7; abundance: few; v_gene: TRBV5-5; d_gene: .; CDR3aa: CASSFNLAVSYEQYF; CDR3nt: TGTGCCAGCAGCTTCAATCTAGCCGTCTCCTACGAGCAGTACTTC
j_gene: TRBJ2-5; abundance: many; v_gene: TRBV12-3/TRBV12-4; d_gene: TRBD2; CDR3aa: CASSFTSGRQETQYF; CDR3nt: TGTGCCAGCAGTTTCACTAGCGGGAGACAGGAGACCCAGTACTTC
j_gene: TRBJ1-2; abundance: .; v_gene: TRBV20-1; d_gene: .; CDR3aa: CCSGGHSSRVPSYGYTF; CDR3nt: TGCTGCTCCGGGGGACACAGTTCACGCGTCCCCTCCTATGGCTACACCTTC
j_gene: TRBJ1-5; abundance: .; v_gene: TRBV20-1; d_gene: .; CDR3aa: CSARGGKTLNSNQPQHF; CDR3nt: TGCAGTGCCAGAGGGGGAAAGACTTTGAATAGCAATCAGCCCCAGCATTTT
j_gene: TRBJ2-1; abundance: .; v_gene: TRBV12-5; d_gene: .; CDR3aa: CASGLNRRRWFSNEQFF; CDR3nt: TGTGCTAGTGGTTTGAACAGGCGTCGATGGTTTTCCAATGAGCAGTTCTTC
j_gene: TRBJ2-1; abundance: many; v_gene: TRBV12-3/TRBV12-4; d_gene: TRBD2; CDR3aa: CASRALAGVNEQFF; CDR3nt: TGTGCCAGCAGGGCACTAGCGGGAGTCAATGAGCAGTTCTTC
j_gene: TRBJ1-3; abundance: medium-sized; v_gene: TRBV5-1; d_gene: TRBD1; CDR3aa: CASSLGQGRSGNTIYF; CDR3nt: TGCGCCAGCAGCTTAGGACAGGGACGCTCTGGAAACACCATATATTTT
j_gene: TRBJ2-2; abundance: many; v_gene: TRBV20-1; d_gene: TRBD2; CDR3aa: CSARVTSGRTGELFF; CDR3nt: TGCAGTGCTAGAGTTACTAGCGGGAGAACCGGGGAGCTGTTTTTT
j_gene: TRBJ2-7; abundance: .; v_gene: TRBV6-1; d_gene: TRBD1; CDR3aa: CASRLGQPPYEQYF; CDR3nt: TGTGCCAGCAGACTGGGACAGCCCCCTTACGAGCAGTACTTC
j_gene: TRBJ1-1; abundance: many; v_gene: TRBV5-1; d_gene: .; CDR3aa: CASSGQSNTEAFF; CDR3nt: TGCGCCAGCAGCGGGCAGTCGAACACTGAAGCTTTCTTT
j_gene: TRBJ2-1; abundance: few; v_gene: TRBV2; d_gene: TRBD2; CDR3aa: CASSPLAGGFYEQFF; CDR3nt: TGTGCCAGCAGTCCTCTCGCGGGAGGGTTCTATGAGCAGTTCTTC
j_gene: TRBJ2-5; abundance: .; v_gene: TRBV19; d_gene: TRBD1; CDR3aa: CASSRQGPSETQYF; CDR3nt: TGTGCCAGTAGTCGACAGGGTCCGTCCGAGACCCAGTACTTC
j_gene: TRBJ2-3; abundance: few; v_gene: TRBV5-1; d_gene: .; CDR3aa: CASSPGQARDTQYF; CDR3nt: TGCGCCAGCAGCCCCGGACAAGCCCGAGATACGCAGTATTTT
j_gene: TRBJ1-5; abundance: many; v_gene: TRBV29-1; d_gene: TRBD1; CDR3aa: CSVGESRGQPQHF; CDR3nt: TGCAGCGTTGGGGAAAGCAGGGGGCAGCCCCAGCATTTT
j_gene: TRBJ2-3; abundance: many; v_gene: TRBV10-3; d_gene: .; CDR3aa: CALGGDTQYF; CDR3nt: TGTGCCCTGGGCGGGGATACGCAGTATTTT
j_gene: TRBJ1-1; abundance: few; v_gene: TRBV4-1; d_gene: .; CDR3aa: CASSPGQFSTEAFF; CDR3nt: TGCGCCAGCAGCCCCGGACAGTTTAGCACTGAAGCTTTCTTT
j_gene: TRBJ1-2; abundance: .; v_gene: TRBV5-1; d_gene: .; CDR3aa: CASSFARDTSNYGYTF; CDR3nt: TGCGCCAGCAGCTTCGCCCGGGACACCTCTAACTATGGCTACACCTTC
j_gene: TRBJ2-1; abundance: many; v_gene: TRBV12-3/TRBV12-4; d_gene: TRBD1; CDR3aa: CASSFVFGTGGRGNEQFF; CDR3nt: TGTGCCAGCAGTTTCGTTTTCGGGACAGGGGGTCGCGGGAATGAGCAGTTCTTC
j_gene: TRBJ2-7; abundance: many; v_gene: TRBV12-3/TRBV12-4; d_gene: .; CDR3aa: CASRYGYEQYF; CDR3nt: TGTGCCAGCAGGTACGGCTACGAGCAGTACTTC
j_gene: TRBJ1-1; abundance: .; v_gene: TRBV5-5; d_gene: .; CDR3aa: CASSLAPDTNTEAFF; CDR3nt: TGTGCCAGCAGCTTGGCACCTGACACGAACACTGAAGCTTTCTTT
j_gene: TRBJ2-1; abundance: many; v_gene: TRBV4-1; d_gene: TRBD2; CDR3aa: CASSRGTTYYNEQFF; CDR3nt: TGCGCCAGCAGCCGAGGGACTACGTACTACAATGAGCAGTTCTTC
j_gene: TRBJ2-2; abundance: few; v_gene: TRBV24-1; d_gene: .; CDR3aa: CATSDSHRVNTGELFF; CDR3nt: TGTGCCACCAGTGACTCCCACAGGGTAAACACCGGGGAGCTGTTTTTT
j_gene: TRBJ2-7; abundance: few; v_gene: TRBV5-1; d_gene: TRBD1; CDR3aa: CASSLYGQGPGWQYF; CDR3nt: TGCGCCAGCAGCTTGTATGGACAGGGCCCCGGCTGGCAGTACTTC
j_gene: TRBJ2-5; abundance: few; v_gene: TRBV11-2; d_gene: .; CDR3aa: CASSLERVGETQYF; CDR3nt: TGTGCCAGCAGCTTAGAAAGGGTGGGGGAGACCCAGTACTTC
j_gene: TRBJ2-7; abundance: .; v_gene: TRBV20-1; d_gene: TRBD2; CDR3aa: CSASREGRSYEQYF; CDR3nt: TGCAGTGCGAGCCGGGAGGGCCGCTCCTACGAGCAGTACTTC
j_gene: TRBJ1-1; abundance: .; v_gene: TRBV6-1; d_gene: TRBD1; CDR3aa: CASNCGQAEWLNTEAFF; CDR3nt: TGTGCCAGCAACTGCGGACAGGCGGAGTGGTTGAACACTGAAGCTTTCTTT
j_gene: TRBJ2-7; abundance: many; v_gene: TRBV7-7; d_gene: .; CDR3aa: CASSLQTDYEQYF; CDR3nt: TGTGCCAGCAGCTTACAGACGGACTACGAGCAGTACTTC
j_gene: TRBJ2-1; abundance: few; v_gene: TRBV25-1; d_gene: .; CDR3aa: CASSPYRGSGYNEQFF; CDR3nt: TGTGCCAGCAGTCCATATAGGGGGTCTGGCTACAATGAGCAGTTCTTC
j_gene: TRBJ2-1; abundance: few; v_gene: TRBV6-1; d_gene: TRBD2; CDR3aa: CASSSGNYNEQFF; CDR3nt: TGTGCCAGCAGTAGCGGGAATTACAATGAGCAGTTCTTC
j_gene: TRBJ2-7; abundance: few; v_gene: TRBV3-1; d_gene: .; CDR3aa: CASSQGLGDYEQYF; CDR3nt: TGTGCCAGCAGCCAAGGTCTAGGAGACTACGAGCAGTACTTC
j_gene: TRBJ2-2; abundance: few; v_gene: TRBV29-1; d_gene: TRBD2; CDR3aa: CSVPGGITGELFF; CDR3nt: TGCAGCGTTCCGGGGGGAATCACCGGGGAGCTGTTTTTT
j_gene: TRBJ1-4; abundance: .; v_gene: TRBV12-3/TRBV12-4; d_gene: .; CDR3aa: CASSPQNPGIEKLFF; CDR3nt: TGTGCCAGCAGTCCCCAGAATCCCGGGATTGAAAAACTGTTTTTT
j_gene: TRBJ2-3; abundance: few; v_gene: TRBV7-9; d_gene: .; CDR3aa: CASSLALVGVGTDTQYF; CDR3nt: TGTGCCAGCAGCTTAGCGCTAGTGGGAGTGGGCACAGATACGCAGTATTTT
j_gene: TRBJ1-2; abundance: few; v_gene: TRBV30; d_gene: .; CDR3aa: CAWSSGHGYTF; CDR3nt: TGTGCCTGGAGTTCCGGGCATGGCTACACCTTC
j_gene: TRBJ2-1; abundance: .; v_gene: TRBV20-1; d_gene: TRBD2; CDR3aa: CSARGTSGRARLEQFF; CDR3nt: TGCAGTGCTAGAGGGACTAGCGGGAGGGCCCGTCTTGAGCAGTTCTTC
j_gene: TRBJ2-2; abundance: few; v_gene: TRBV7-6; d_gene: TRBD2; CDR3aa: CASSSRLAGGPFGELFF; CDR3nt: TGTGCCAGCAGCTCCCGACTAGCGGGAGGGCCTTTCGGGGAGCTGTTTTTT
j_gene: TRBJ1-6; abundance: .; v_gene: TRBV10-3; d_gene: .; CDR3aa: CAITADRSGGSPLHF; CDR3nt: TGTGCCATCACCGCCGACCGATCCGGAGGTTCACCCCTCCACTTT